This T cell receptor beta chain was recorded in a study of regulatory T cells in long-lasting Graves disease. Time point reported: persistent/refractory GD, antithyroid drugs over 5 years with positive TRAb. PBMC RNA served as the TCR library source. According to the study, TCR beta libraries were built with iRepertoire HTBI primers and CDR3-region Arm-PCR. Using its own MiXCR run on the multiplex PCR reads, TCRdb lists one record per CDR3 protein. The sample has 300,000 or so distinct CDR3 sequences, about 20% seen once. The sample consisted of peripheral blood mononuclear cells (PBMCs), taken when the disease was refractory, from a patient treated with antithyroid drugs. The source is a female donor with Graves disease.

CDR3 amino acids: CATSDGQQETQYF. CDR3 bases: TGTGCCACCAGTGATGGACAGCAAGAGACCCAGTACTTC. The J gene is TRBJ2-5, the V gene TRBV24-1; D perhaps matches TRBD1 (6 bases). Germline CDR1 is KGHDR and CDR2 is SFDVKD. Trimming shortened V by 3 bases and J by 2 bases, and 6 bases separated the two germline ends. The CDR3 loop spans 13 amino acids.